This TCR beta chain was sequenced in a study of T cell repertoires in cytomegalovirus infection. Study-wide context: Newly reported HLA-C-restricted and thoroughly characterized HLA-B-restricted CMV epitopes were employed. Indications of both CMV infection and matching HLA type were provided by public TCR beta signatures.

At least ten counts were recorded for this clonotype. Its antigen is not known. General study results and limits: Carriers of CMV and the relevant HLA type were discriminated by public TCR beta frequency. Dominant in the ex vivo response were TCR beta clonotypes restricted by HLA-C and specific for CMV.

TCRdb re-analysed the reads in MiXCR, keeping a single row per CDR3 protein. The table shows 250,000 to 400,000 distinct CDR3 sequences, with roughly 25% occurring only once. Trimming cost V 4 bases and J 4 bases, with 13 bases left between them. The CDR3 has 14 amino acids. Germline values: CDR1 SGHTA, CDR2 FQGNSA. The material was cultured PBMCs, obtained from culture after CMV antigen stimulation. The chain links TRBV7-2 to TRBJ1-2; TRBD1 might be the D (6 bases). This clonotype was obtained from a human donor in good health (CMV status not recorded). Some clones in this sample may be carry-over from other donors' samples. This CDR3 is CASSSGGAGYGYTF. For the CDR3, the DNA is TGTGCCAGCAGCTCCGGGGGGGCTGGCTATGGCTACACCTTC.